A selection of T cell receptor beta chains follows, all from one sample in a study of tumor-infiltrating lymphocytes in primary liver carcinoma. From the multiplex PCR reads, TCRdb called clonotypes with MiXCR, one entry per CDR3 protein. The sample lists about 54,000 distinct CDR3 sequences; over 65% were seen once. The sample taken for sequencing was liver tumor tissue from sampling region 2. The receptors derive from a man aged 35-49 years with primary liver carcinoma and hepatitis B virus infection. The CDR3 runs from the conserved cysteine through the conserved F or W. The order of the fields is D gene, J gene, clone size, V gene, CDR3 protein, CDR3 DNA. The D gene is left open where the match is weak. Rows give clone size only sometimes, using once, few, many, or a class for an expanded clone.

d_gene: NA
j_gene: TRBJ2-1
abundance: NA
v_gene: TRBV7-9
CDR3aa: CASIFAGASYNEQFF
CDR3nt: TGTGCCAGCATTTTCGCTGGTGCCTCCTACAATGAGCAGTTCTTC

d_gene: TRBD2
j_gene: TRBJ2-1
abundance: NA
v_gene: TRBV11-1
CDR3aa: CASSLELAVEVDNGQFF
CDR3nt: TGTGCCAGCAGCCTGGAACTAGCGGTAGAAGTTGACAATGGGCAGTTCTTC

d_gene: NA
j_gene: TRBJ2-7
abundance: NA
v_gene: TRBV11-2
CDR3aa: CASSLVAGWPFEQYF
CDR3nt: TGTGCCAGCAGCTTAGTGGCGGGATGGCCGTTCGAGCAGTACTTC

d_gene: NA
j_gene: TRBJ1-4
abundance: once
v_gene: TRBV12-3/TRBV12-4
CDR3aa: CASSLALGVGEKLFF
CDR3nt: TGTGCCAGCAGTTTAGCGCTCGGTGTGGGGGAAAAACTGTTTTTT

d_gene: NA
j_gene: TRBJ2-1
abundance: NA
v_gene: TRBV7-9
CDR3aa: CASSLGRGALNEQIF
CDR3nt: TGTGCCAGCAGCTTAGGACGGGGGGCCCTCAATGAGCAGATCTTC

d_gene: NA
j_gene: TRBJ2-1
abundance: NA
v_gene: TRBV11-2
CDR3aa: CASSMDIGQAMGEQFF
CDR3nt: TGTGCCAGCAGCATGGATATAGGACAAGCCATGGGTGAGCAGTTCTTC

d_gene: NA
j_gene: TRBJ1-2
abundance: NA
v_gene: TRBV11-2
CDR3aa: CASREKDTIYGYTF
CDR3nt: TGTGCCAGCAGAGAGAAGGACACCATCTATGGTTACACCTTC

d_gene: TRBD2
j_gene: TRBJ2-1
abundance: NA
v_gene: TRBV4-1
CDR3aa: CASSQRGLVGYNEQFF
CDR3nt: TGCGCCAGCAGCCAACGTGGACTAGTGGGCTACAATGAGCAGTTCTTC

d_gene: TRBD2
j_gene: TRBJ2-7
abundance: NA
v_gene: TRBV11-2
CDR3aa: CASSISVGLAGGGKEQYF
CDR3nt: TGTGCCAGCAGCATATCCGTTGGACTAGCGGGAGGGGGGAAGGAGCAGTACTTC

d_gene: NA
j_gene: TRBJ2-5
abundance: NA
v_gene: TRBV11-2
CDR3aa: CASSLGALSGLQETQYF
CDR3nt: TGTGCCAGTAGCTTAGGGGCCTTGTCCGGGTTGCAAGAGACCCAGTACTTT

d_gene: NA
j_gene: TRBJ2-2
abundance: NA
v_gene: TRBV11-2
CDR3aa: CTSSLVQTYPGTGELFF
CDR3nt: TGTACCAGCAGCTTAGTCCAGACGTACCCAGGGACCGGGGAGCTGTTTTTT

d_gene: NA
j_gene: TRBJ2-2
abundance: NA
v_gene: TRBV7-8
CDR3aa: CVSSSTVTGELFF
CDR3nt: TGTGTCAGCAGTTCGACTGTCACCGGGGAGCTGTTTTTT

d_gene: TRBD1
j_gene: TRBJ2-7
abundance: many
v_gene: TRBV28
CDR3aa: CASSQATGLRGEQYF
CDR3nt: TGTGCCAGCAGCCAGGCGACAGGGTTGAGGGGCGAGCAGTACTTC

d_gene: NA
j_gene: TRBJ2-7
abundance: NA
v_gene: TRBV29-1
CDR3aa: CRVIGDLVYEQYF
CDR3nt: TGCCGCGTTATAGGAGATCTGGTCTACGAGCAGTACTTC

d_gene: NA
j_gene: TRBJ2-7
abundance: few
v_gene: TRBV6-6
CDR3aa: CTSSYSSLVGAYEQYF
CDR3nt: TGCACCAGCAGTTACTCGAGCCTAGTGGGAGCCTACGAGCAGTACTTC

d_gene: NA
j_gene: TRBJ2-7
abundance: NA
v_gene: TRBV29-1
CDR3aa: CSAGKGNEQYF
CDR3nt: TGCAGCGCTGGAAAAGGGAACGAACAGTACTTC

d_gene: NA
j_gene: TRBJ2-2
abundance: NA
v_gene: TRBV6-5
CDR3aa: CDSSYSWDLNTGKLFF
CDR3nt: TGTGACAGCAGTTACTCGTGGGACTTGAACACCGGGAAGCTGTTTTTT

d_gene: TRBD2
j_gene: TRBJ2-1
abundance: NA
v_gene: TRBV9
CDR3aa: CASSPRGGTSKNERLF
CDR3nt: TGTGCCAGCAGCCCAAGGGGGGGGACTAGCAAGAATGAGCGGCTCTTC

d_gene: TRBD2
j_gene: TRBJ2-1
abundance: NA
v_gene: TRBV6-6
CDR3aa: CANSYGGAKTLTNEQFF
CDR3nt: TGTGCCAACAGTTACGGGGGGGCCAAGACGTTGACGAATGAGCAGTTCTTC

d_gene: NA
j_gene: TRBJ2-7
abundance: NA
v_gene: TRBV12-3/TRBV12-4
CDR3aa: CASSPRGRTYEKYF
CDR3nt: TGTGCCAGCAGCCCCCGGGGCAGAACCTACGAGAAGTACTTC

d_gene: NA
j_gene: TRBJ1-6
abundance: NA
v_gene: TRBV12-3/TRBV12-4
CDR3aa: CVSSSTAGRNSPLQF
CDR3nt: TGTGTCAGCAGTTCCACGGCAGGGCGTAATTCACCCCTCCAGTTT

d_gene: NA
j_gene: TRBJ2-2
abundance: many
v_gene: TRBV6-4
CDR3aa: CASSEGDTGELFF
CDR3nt: TGTGCCAGCAGTGAAGGGGACACCGGGGAGCTGTTTTTT

d_gene: TRBD2
j_gene: TRBJ2-1
abundance: NA
v_gene: TRBV6-5
CDR3aa: CARSWDRETSGRAHEQFF
CDR3nt: TGTGCCCGCTCGTGGGACAGGGAGACTAGCGGGAGGGCGCATGAGCAATTCTTC

d_gene: NA
j_gene: TRBJ2-1
abundance: NA
v_gene: TRBV29-1
CDR3aa: CSALRGTWNNEQLF
CDR3nt: TGCAGCGCTCTGAGGGGGACATGGAACAATGAGCAGCTCTTC

d_gene: TRBD1
j_gene: TRBJ1-2
abundance: NA
v_gene: TRBV6-1
CDR3aa: CTSSRQGDYGYTF
CDR3nt: TGTACCAGCAGCCGACAGGGGGACTATGGCTACACCTTC

d_gene: TRBD1
j_gene: TRBJ2-7
abundance: many
v_gene: TRBV11-1
CDR3aa: CANRGKRSYEQYF
CDR3nt: TGTGCCAACAGGGGGAAGCGATCCTACGAGCAGTACTTC